The next 14 T cell receptor beta chains were all read from a single sample in a study of beta chain features in type 1 diabetes. As every portion of the isolated RNA was reverse transcribed, the sequencing read expressed TCRB transcripts. Some clones are missing from TCRdb's copy, which holds only in-frame ones; the method was immunoSEQ multiplex PCR. This sample has hundreds of thousands of clones, with roughly 15% found just once. Material: naive CD4+ T cells from blood. The receptor set was obtained from a woman aged 18 to 35 in good health.

CDR3 sequence: CASRLAGAETQYF. The CDR3 DNA sequence: TGCGCCAGCAGACTAGCGGGAGCTGAGACCCAGTACTTC. This chain links TRBV5-1 with TRBJ2-5; 11 bases fit TRBD2. The CDR3 totals 13 residues. CDR1 is SGHRS and CDR2 is YFSETQ in the germline V gene. V shed 5 bases and J 5 bases; nucleotides not matched to a gene: 2.

In its sample, this clone was seen a few times. The chain carries TRBV10-3 and TRBJ1-2; D is unresolved. The CDR3 has 13 residues. The germline V gene has CDR1 ENHRY and CDR2 SYGVKD. Deletions cut 5 bases from V and 3 bases from J, with 10 bases between. In nucleotides, the CDR3 is TGTGCCATCAGTCCGGAGTCGGACTATGGCTACACCTTC. Its translation is CAISPESDYGYTF.

CDR3 residues: CASSLTRGGTTDTQYF. CDR3 bases: TGTGCCAGCAGCTTAACCAGAGGTGGAACCACAGATACGCAGTATTTT. J is TRBJ2-3 and V is TRBV7-2; no reliable D call. Germline CDR1 SGHTA, CDR2 FQGNSA. V was cut by 2 bases and J by 2 bases, with 14 bases left in between. The CDR3 length is 16 residues. Full variable domain (outside the CDR3, taken from reference TRBV7-2 and TRBJ2-3): GAGVSQSPSNKVTEKGKDVELRCDPISGHTALYWYRQSLGQGLEFLIYFQGNSAPDKSGLPSDRFSAERTGGSVSTLTIQRTQQEDSAVYLCASSLTRGGTTDTQYFGPGTRLTVL.

DNA of the CDR3: TGTGCCAGCACGGGACAGGTAATGAGTTACGAGCAGTACTTC. Its translation: CASTGQVMSYEQYF. This rearrangement joins TRBV2 to TRBJ2-7; 8 nucleotides match TRBD1. The CDR3 runs 14 residues. V lost 7 bases and J lost 4; bases outside the gene matches: 9. In germline, CDR1 is SNHLY, CDR2 FYNNEI.

This clone was observed a few times. DNA for the CDR3: TGTGCCAGCAGCAGAGTCGGGATCACCCGGAATGAGCAGTTCTTC. This encodes CASSRVGITRNEQFF. The chain carries TRBV27 and TRBJ2-1, with D maybe TRBD2 (5 bases). Germline V gives CDR1 MNHEY, CDR2 SMNVEV (reference sequence). The CDR3 has 15 amino acids. V gave up 6 bases and J gave up 7 bases, with 19 bases separating them.

A few counts support this clone. This chain uses TRBV19 with TRBJ2-7, with D tentatively TRBD2 (6 bases). Trimming took off 4 bases at V and 2 bases at J, with 15 bases between the two ends. Germline CDR1 is LNHDA and CDR2 is SQIVND (reference sequence). The CDR3 is 15 amino acids. The CDR3 sequence is CASSSGLTGAYEQYF. CDR3 nucleotides: TGTGCCAGTAGTAGCGGCCTAACGGGAGCCTACGAGCAGTACTTC.

The gene calls are TRBV14 and TRBJ1-1; D is ambiguous. Per germline, CDR1 SGHDN and CDR2 FVKESK. V was clipped by 5 bases and J by 0 bases, with 4 bases between them. This CDR3 comprises 12 residues. The CDR3 nucleotides are TGTGCCAGCAGCAAAATGAACACTGAAGCTTTCTTT. Translated: CASSKMNTEAFF.

The chain uses TRBV5-1 and TRBJ2-2; perhaps TRBD2 as D (7 bases). The CDR3 consists of 16 residues. Trimming pared 0 bases from V and 5 bases from J, leaving 14 bases between. Germline V gives CDR1 SGHRS, CDR2 YFSETQ. The CDR3 is CASSLVRGAPTGELFF. The DNA of the CDR3 is TGCGCCAGCAGCTTGGTTCGGGGGGCGCCTACCGGGGAGCTGTTTTTT.

This clone was seen a few times. The chain has TRBV4-1 and TRBJ2-5; 10 bases fit TRBD2. Trimming cost V 0 bases and J 7 bases; bases outside gene matches: 17. The CDR3 runs 19 residues. Germline CDR1 is MGHRA and CDR2 is YSYEKL. CDR3 nucleotide sequence: TGCGCCAGCAGCCAAGATCTCGTCACTAGCGGGACCCTCATGGGGACCCAGTACTTC. Encoded protein: CASSQDLVTSGTLMGTQYF.

This clone was observed a few times. The chain carries TRBV28 and TRBJ1-5, with D hard to call. CDR1 MDHEN and CDR2 SYDVKM come from the germline V gene. Trimming stripped 5 bases from V and 7 bases from J, with 15 bases between. The CDR3 runs to 14 residues. The CDR3 coding sequence is TGTGCCAGCAGTGAGGGTGGAAGAGACCAGCCCCAGCATTTT. It codes for CASSEGGRDQPQHF.

The gene calls are TRBV5-1 and TRBJ2-5; no clear D. The CDR3 runs to 13 residues. CDR1 is SGHRS and CDR2 is YFSETQ in the germline V gene. Trimming removed 1 base from V and 2 bases from J, with 6 bases in between. The CDR3 sequence is CASSLPQQETQYF. The CDR3 DNA sequence: TGCGCCAGCAGCTTGCCCCAGCAAGAGACCCAGTACTTC.

This chain connects TRBV18 to TRBJ2-7; 7 positions match TRBD1. Germline assignment: CDR1 KGHSH and CDR2 LQKENI. This CDR3 spans 14 amino acids. Trimming cost V 2 bases and J 2 bases; bases outside gene matches: 3. In nucleotides, the CDR3 is TGTGCCAGCTCACCATGGGACAGAACCTACGAGCAGTACTTC. It yields the protein CASSPWDRTYEQYF.

This clone has only a few counts. This sequence joins TRBV29-1 and TRBJ2-5; a possible D gene is TRBD1 (5 bases). V dropped 7 bases and J dropped 0 bases, with 6 bases sitting between them. Germline loops: CDR1 SQVTM, CDR2 ANQGSEA. The CDR3 sequence is 11 residues long. The CDR3 sequence is CSDRHQETQYF. CDR3 sequence (DNA): TGCAGCGACAGGCACCAAGAGACCCAGTACTTC. Full variable domain (outside the CDR3, taken from reference TRBV29-1 and TRBJ2-5): SAVISQKPSRDICQRGTSLTIQCQVDSQVTMMFWYRQQPGQSLTLIATANQGSEATYESGFVIDKFPISRPNLTFSTLTVSNMSPEDSSIYLCSDRHQETQYFGPGTRLLVL.

V usage is TRBV7-9 and J usage is TRBJ2-2; D is unresolved. The germline V gene has CDR1 SEHNR and CDR2 FQNEAQ (reference sequence). The CDR3 consists of 12 residues. Trimming stripped 2 bases from V and 6 bases from J, with 4 bases between. The CDR3 loop reads CASSLKPGELFF. The CDR3 DNA reads as TGTGCCAGCAGCTTAAAGCCCGGGGAGCTGTTTTTT.